The next 21 T cell receptor beta chains were all read from a single sample in a study of T-cell memory formation after mild COVID-19. Each CDR3 protein gets one entry after TCRdb re-called the 5' RACE reads with MiXCR. The sample yields some 350,000 distinct CDR3 sequences, around 13% seen once. The specimen sequenced was PBMCs or a T cell subset sorted from them (not recorded which). The source is a man aged 18 to 29 who had mild COVID-19 (a few samples of this study predate the infection). Cell type and time point are not known.

The chain links TRBV20-1 to TRBJ2-2, with 8 bases matching TRBD2. In germline, CDR1 is DFQATT, CDR2 SNEGSKA (reference sequence). V was clipped by 6 bases and J by 11 bases; unmatched bases: 14. The CDR3 runs to 14 residues. This CDR3 reads CSAGTSWAGGELFF. CDR3 coding DNA: TGCAGTGCCGGGACGTCGTGGGCGGGAGGAGAGCTGTTTTTT.

This clonotype was counted ten times or more. The chain has TRBV11-2 and TRBJ2-5, with 11 bases identical to TRBD2. The junction had 13 bases not matched to a gene; V was cut back by 4 bases and J by 3 bases. The CDR3 runs to 18 residues. Germline loops: CDR1 SGHAT, CDR2 FQNNGV. CDR3 DNA: TGTGCCAGCAGCTCGTTAGCGGGGGGGCTATTGAAAAAAGAGACCCAGTACTTC. Its translation is CASSSLAGGLLKKETQYF.

In this sample, this clonotype turned up a few times. This chain connects TRBV5-1 to TRBJ2-7; 11 bases are a match to TRBD2. Germline CDR1 SGHRS, CDR2 YFSETQ. J lost 1 base, V lost 4 bases, and 4 bases had no gene match. This CDR3 is built from 15 residues. CDR3 sequence (DNA): TGCGCCAGCAGCCTTATAGCGGGGGGGTCCTACGAGCAGTACGTC. It translates to CASSLIAGGSYEQYV.

This clonotype was counted between two and nine times. The chain combines TRBV7-3 with TRBJ2-3; D may be TRBD2 (7 bases). The V gene lost 0 bases and the J gene lost 5 bases, with 15 bases spanning the gap. Germline V CDR1 and CDR2: SGHTA, FQGTGA. The CDR3 runs 16 residues. The CDR3 nucleotides are TGTGCCAGCAGCTTAACGCCGGGGGGCCCCCAAGATACGCAGTATTTT. It translates to CASSLTPGGPQDTQYF.

This clonotype was picked up many times. The genes are TRBV6-4 and TRBJ1-1, with D perhaps TRBD1 (6 bases). The V end lost 3 bases, the J end lost 4 bases, and 9 bases lay between the germline ends. Germline assignment: CDR1 MRHNA and CDR2 SNTAGT. The CDR3 is made up of 13 amino acids. As DNA, the CDR3 is TGTGCCAGCAGTGAACAGGGAGGCACTGAAGCTTTCTTT. The encoded protein is CASSEQGGTEAFF.

The chain has TRBV7-8 and TRBJ2-7; perhaps TRBD2 as D (5 bases). The CDR3 sequence is 14 residues long. Deletions cut 3 bases from V and 7 bases from J, with 16 bases between. In germline, CDR1 is SGHVS, CDR2 FQNEAQ. CDR3 DNA sequence: TGTGCCAGCAGCTTGTCCGGGGAGTTGCGAGAGCAGTACGTC. It encodes CASSLSGELREQYV.

The chain employs TRBV12-2 and TRBJ2-5; TRBD1 is the table's D call and was not checked against the DNA. TRBV12-2 is reported as a pseudogene. The CDR3 contains 11 residues. In DNA form, the CDR3 reads TGTGCAAGTCGCTCCCCCCTGGCCCAGTACTTC. Protein: CASRSPLAQYF.

The chain employs TRBV4-1 and TRBJ2-1, with D hard to call. The CDR3 is 15 amino acids. Trimming shortened V by 3 bases and J by 5 bases, and 14 bases separated the two germline ends. Germline V lookup: CDR1 MGHRA, CDR2 YSYEKL. CDR3 DNA sequence: TGCGCCAGCAGCCACCACGAGACGGCTAACAATGAGCAGTTCTTC. Protein sequence: CASSHHETANNEQFF.

This clonotype appeared a few times. The rearrangement joins TRBV12-3 or TRBV12-4 to TRBJ2-5; unclear D gene. V was clipped by 3 bases and J by 7 bases, with 12 bases between them. The CDR3 is made up of 13 amino acids. CDR3 in amino acids: CASSFAASGTQYF. The CDR3 DNA reads as TGTGCCAGCAGTTTCGCAGCGTCGGGGACCCAGTACTTC.

The gene calls are TRBV20-1 and TRBJ1-6; 8 nucleotides match TRBD1. The CDR3 has 15 amino acids. Germline-derived CDR1 and CDR2 are DFQATT and SNEGSKA (reference sequence). J was trimmed by 2 bases and V by 6 bases; bases with no gene match: 6. The CDR3 sequence: CSATRQGPYNSPLHF. The DNA of the CDR3 is TGCAGTGCCACCCGACAGGGGCCCTATAATTCACCCCTCCACTTT.

The table lists this clonotype with a few counts. The chain links TRBV7-9 to TRBJ2-2; a possible D gene is TRBD2 (5 bases). Germline values: CDR1 SEHNR, CDR2 FQNEAQ (reference sequence). The V end lost 5 bases, the J end lost 5 bases, and 18 bases lay between the germline ends. This CDR3 contains 16 residues. Here the CDR3 reads CASSLLVGVGTGELFF. The CDR3, as DNA: TGTGCCAGCAGCCTCCTCGTCGGGGTGGGGACCGGGGAGCTGTTTTTT.

The sample holds a few counts of this clonotype. V usage is TRBV6-2 or TRBV6-3 and J usage is TRBJ1-1, with TRBD1 matching over 8 bases. CDR1 MNHEY and CDR2 SVGEGT come from the germline V gene. V lost 6 bases and J lost 1; bases outside the gene matches: 10. This CDR3 has 16 residues. The CDR3 DNA reads TGTGCCAGCAGCCGCTCGACAGGGGACGAGAACACTGAAGCTTTCTTT. It is translated as CASSRSTGDENTEAFF.

This clonotype was seen ten or more times. This chain links TRBV9 with TRBJ2-3; D gene uncertain. The CDR3 sequence is 11 residues long. Germline-derived CDR1 and CDR2 are SGDLS and YYNGEE. The germline V and J ends were trimmed by 2 bases and 5 bases, with 3 bases remaining between them. The CDR3: CASSVGDTQYF. DNA of the CDR3: TGTGCCAGCAGCGTGGGAGATACGCAGTATTTT.

The chain joins TRBV6-6 to TRBJ1-1; 7 bases align to TRBD1. The CDR3 totals 12 residues. Germline V lookup: CDR1 MNHNY, CDR2 SVGAGI (reference sequence). With 7 bases clipped from V and 10 bases from J, the junction kept 9 bases outside the gene matches. The CDR3 DNA is TGTGCCAGCACCCAACCAGGGGGGTTAGCTTTCTTT. Amino acid sequence: CASTQPGGLAFF.

V gene TRBV7-2 combines with J gene TRBJ2-7, with D perhaps TRBD1 or TRBD2 (5 bases each). The V gene's germline CDR1 is SGHTA and CDR2 FQGNSA. This CDR3 spans 14 amino acids. Trimming removed 5 bases from V and 2 bases from J, with 13 bases in between. This CDR3 reads CASSTRDGAYEQYV. In nucleotides, the CDR3 is TGTGCCAGCAGCACCCGGGACGGGGCCTACGAGCAGTACGTC.

This chain connects TRBV6-6 to TRBJ2-7; a possible D gene is TRBD1 (5 bases). Trimming removed 5 bases at V and 2 bases at J, with 7 bases between. The germline V gene encodes CDR1 MNHNY and CDR2 SVGAGI (reference sequence). The CDR3 runs 12 residues. The chain's CDR3 is CASSPGPYEQYV. CDR3 nucleotide sequence: TGTGCCAGCAGTCCAGGGCCCTACGAGCAGTACGTC.

This clonotype was counted many times. The DNA of the CDR3 is TGTGCCAGCAGTTACTCAGGGACAGGGATCTCCTACGAGCAGTACTTC. Its translation: CASSYSGTGISYEQYF. The J gene is TRBJ2-7, the V gene TRBV6-2 or TRBV6-3, with 9 bases fitting TRBD1. The germline gives CDR1 MNHEY, CDR2 SVGEGT. V shed 0 bases, J shed 0 bases, and the junction held 3 bases outside the gene matches. This CDR3 is built from 16 residues.

The sample holds many counts of this clonotype. The gene calls are TRBV6-6 and TRBJ2-4; unclear D gene. V was trimmed by 6 bases and J by 0 bases, leaving 15 bases between them. CDR1 is MNHNY, CDR2 SVGAGI, per germline (reference sequence). This CDR3 comprises 16 residues. The chain's CDR3 is CASRGLDMVAKNIQYF. The DNA of the CDR3 is TGTGCCAGCAGGGGCCTCGACATGGTAGCCAAAAACATTCAGTACTTC.

J is TRBJ2-1 and V is TRBV24-1; D remains ambiguous. Deletions cut 6 bases from V and 4 bases from J, with 6 bases between. Germline V CDR1 and CDR2: KGHDR, SFDVKD. The CDR3 consists of 12 residues. The CDR3 loop is CATSTIYNEQFF. In nucleotides, the CDR3 is TGTGCCACCAGTACCATTTACAATGAGCAGTTCTTC.

In the case of this clonotype: Being one base from a much bigger clone, this may be a read error. The V and J genes are TRBV18 and TRBJ1-5; D remains ambiguous. V dropped 2 bases and J dropped 0 bases, with 2 bases sitting between them. CDR1 and CDR2 (germline): KGHSH, LQKENI. This CDR3 is built from 13 residues. The CDR3 nucleotides read TGTGCCAGCTCACCAGCTAGCAATCAGCCCCAGCATTTT. It yields the protein CASSPASNQPQHF.

This chain links TRBV7-2 with TRBJ2-1; TRBD2 matches 9 bases. V shed 6 bases, J shed 7 bases, and the junction held 7 bases outside the gene matches. Germline CDR1 reads SGHTA; CDR2 reads FQGNSA. CDR3 length: 14 residues. CDR3 protein: CASRRGGARNEQFF. DNA of the CDR3: TGTGCCAGCAGGCGCGGGGGGGCACGGAATGAGCAGTTCTTC.